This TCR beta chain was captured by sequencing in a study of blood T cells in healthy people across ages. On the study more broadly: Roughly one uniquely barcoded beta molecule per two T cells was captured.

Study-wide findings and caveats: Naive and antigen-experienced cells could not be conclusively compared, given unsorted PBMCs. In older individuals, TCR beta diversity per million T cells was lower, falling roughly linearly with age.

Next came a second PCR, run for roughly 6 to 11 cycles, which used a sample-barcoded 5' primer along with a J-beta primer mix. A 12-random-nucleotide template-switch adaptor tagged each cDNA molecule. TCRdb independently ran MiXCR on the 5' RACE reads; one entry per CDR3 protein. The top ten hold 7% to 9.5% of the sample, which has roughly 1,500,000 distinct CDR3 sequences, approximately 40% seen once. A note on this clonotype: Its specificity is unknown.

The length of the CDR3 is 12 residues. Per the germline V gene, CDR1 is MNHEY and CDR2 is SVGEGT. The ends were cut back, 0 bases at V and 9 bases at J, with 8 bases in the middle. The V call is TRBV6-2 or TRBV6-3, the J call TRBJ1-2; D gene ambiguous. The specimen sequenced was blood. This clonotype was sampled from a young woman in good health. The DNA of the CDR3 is TGTGCCAGCAGTTACTCGAGACTGAGCTACACCTTC. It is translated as CASSYSRLSYTF.